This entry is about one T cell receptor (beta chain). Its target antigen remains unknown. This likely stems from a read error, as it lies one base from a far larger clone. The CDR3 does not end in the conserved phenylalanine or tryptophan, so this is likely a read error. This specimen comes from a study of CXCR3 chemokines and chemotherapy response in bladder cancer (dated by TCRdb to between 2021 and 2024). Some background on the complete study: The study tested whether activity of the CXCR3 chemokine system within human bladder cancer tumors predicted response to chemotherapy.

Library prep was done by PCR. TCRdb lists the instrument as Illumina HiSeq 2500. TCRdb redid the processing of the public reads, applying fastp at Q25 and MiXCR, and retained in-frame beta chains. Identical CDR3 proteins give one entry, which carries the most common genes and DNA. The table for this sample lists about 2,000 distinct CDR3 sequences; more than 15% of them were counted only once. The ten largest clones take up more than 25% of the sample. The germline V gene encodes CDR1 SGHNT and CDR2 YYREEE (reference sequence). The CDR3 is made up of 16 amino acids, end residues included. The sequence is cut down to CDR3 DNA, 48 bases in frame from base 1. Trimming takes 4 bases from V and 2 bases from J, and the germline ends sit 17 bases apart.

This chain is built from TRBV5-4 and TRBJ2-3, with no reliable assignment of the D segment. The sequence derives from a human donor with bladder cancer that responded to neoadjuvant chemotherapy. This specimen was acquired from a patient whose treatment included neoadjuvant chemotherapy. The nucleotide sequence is TGTGCCAGCAGCACCCTAGGGTCCCCTAACACAGATACGCAGTATTTG. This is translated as CASSTLGSPNTDTQYL.